Listed here is a single T cell receptor (beta chain). The study drew participants aged about 18 to 89 years from roughly 25 US areas. Each participant's cohort was designated according to participant-reported clinical history. The protocol was immunoSEQ multiplex PCR, while the TCRdb copy is restricted to in-frame clones and leaves out a portion. This repertoire shows some 320,000 clones, under 95% found once; its top ten account for 2.6%. These data originate in a study of blood T cell repertoires in COVID-19. This CDR3 has 15 residues. The trim removed 2 bases at V and 4 bases at J, leaving 2 bases unmatched. The germline CDR1 and CDR2 sequences are MNHNY and SVGAGI (reference sequence).

The rearrangement uses TRBV6-6 and TRBJ1-5; TRBD1 matches at 10 bases. Input material: PBMCs or T cells enriched from blood (not recorded which). This TCR came from a man aged 60-69 years who had recovered from COVID-19. The chain's CDR3 is CASSYQGQGNQPQHF. In DNA, the CDR3 is TGTGCCAGCAGTTACCAGGGACAGGGGAATCAGCCCCAGCATTTT.